Listed below are T cell receptor beta chains from one sample, sequenced in a study of T-cell reconstitution after alpha-beta-depleted transplantation in children. TCRdb analysed the PCR reads with MiXCR anew, one entry per CDR3 protein. The data contain about 490,000 distinct CDR3 sequences, under 12% of them seen just once; the ten biggest clones take up around 2.2%. Specimen: PBMCs, collected before TCRalphabeta/CD19-depleted stem cell transplant. The receptor set was obtained from a child aged 2 to 10 with inherited bone marrow failure, due to receive a stem cell transplant. CDR3s include the opening cysteine and the closing phenylalanine or tryptophan. D genes are given only for firm matches. The listing skips clone size in some rows; elsewhere it reads once, few, many or a size class.

d_call,j_call,clone_size,v_call,cdr3_nt,cdr3_aa
TRBD1,TRBJ1-1,many,TRBV20-1,TGCAGTGCTCTTCAGGGGGGCACTGAAGCTTTCTTT,CSALQGGTEAFF
-,TRBJ2-1,many,TRBV10-3,TGTGCCATCAGTGAGCGTCTATCCTACAATGAGCAGTTCTTC,CAISERLSYNEQFF
-,TRBJ2-3,many,TRBV5-1,TGCGCCAGCAGCCTAACGACAGGAGGGGCAGATACGCAGTATTTT,CASSLTTGGADTQYF
TRBD2,TRBJ2-1,many,TRBV27,TGTGCCAGCAGACGTAGCGGGAGGGGCAATGAGCAGTTCTTC,CASRRSGRGNEQFF
-,TRBJ2-5,few,TRBV20-1,TGCAGTGCTAGGGCGAGAGTCGGGACTGCAACCTCAGGGACCCAGTACTTC,CSARARVGTATSGTQYF
-,TRBJ2-2,-,TRBV7-2,TGTGCCAGCAGTCATCGGCGAGCGGTCCGGGGGGAGCTGTTTTTT,CASSHRRAVRGELFF
-,TRBJ2-2,few,TRBV7-2,TGTGCCAGCAGCATTAGCTACACCGGGGAGCTGTTTTTT,CASSISYTGELFF
-,TRBJ2-1,many,TRBV5-1,TGCGCCAGCTGTGAAAACGGGGGAAAGCAGTTCTTC,CASCENGGKQFF
-,TRBJ1-4,-,TRBV28,TGTGCCAGCAGTTTACGGGCAAGTAATGAAAAACTGTTTTTT,CASSLRASNEKLFF
-,TRBJ2-6,few,TRBV12-3/TRBV12-4,TGTGCCAGCAGTTTTGGGGGGGCAGCGTCTGGGGCCAACGTCCTGACTTTC,CASSFGGAASGANVLTF
-,TRBJ2-7,many,TRBV4-2,TGTGCCAGCAGCCAAGATGTTCGAGGCAGCTCCTACGAGCAGTACTTC,CASSQDVRGSSYEQYF
-,TRBJ2-5,-,TRBV5-1,TGCGCCAGCAGCTTGGGACACCTCACAAGGGAGACCCAGTACTTC,CASSLGHLTRETQYF
TRBD1,TRBJ1-6,-,TRBV11-2,TGTGCCAGCAGCTTAGTGGGACAGGGGAGCTCCTATAATTCACCCCTCCACTTT,CASSLVGQGSSYNSPLHF
TRBD1,TRBJ2-1,many,TRBV7-9,TGTGCCAGCAGCCTCATACAGGGGTGGGGTGAGCAGTTCTTC,CASSLIQGWGEQFF
-,TRBJ2-1,many,TRBV20-1,TGCAGTGCTAGCCGAGGGGGGGACTACAATGAGCAGTTCTTC,CSASRGGDYNEQFF
TRBD1,TRBJ1-1,many,TRBV4-3,TGCGCCAGCAGCCAAGGGACGACAGGGGCTAATACTGAAGCTTTCTTT,CASSQGTTGANTEAFF
-,TRBJ2-3,many,TRBV5-1,TGCGCCAGCAGCTTGGCTCAGAAGTCTAGCACAGATACGCAGTATTTT,CASSLAQKSSTDTQYF
-,TRBJ2-1,many,TRBV5-1,TGCGCCAGCAGCTTAAACGGGAAATGGGAGCAGTTCTTC,CASSLNGKWEQFF
TRBD2,TRBJ2-1,many,TRBV25-1,TGTGCCAGCAGTGAACCTAGCGGGATGGAGAATGAGCAGTTCTTC,CASSEPSGMENEQFF
-,TRBJ1-1,many,TRBV5-1,TGCGCCAGCAGCTTCCGTCAGCTGAACACTGAAGCTTTCTTT,CASSFRQLNTEAFF
-,TRBJ2-7,-,TRBV20-1,TGCAGTGCTAGAGAAATGGGTTCCCACGAGCAGTACTTC,CSAREMGSHEQYF
-,TRBJ1-5,many,TRBV7-8,TGTGCCAGCAGCACAACAGGATATCAGCCCCAGCATTTT,CASSTTGYQPQHF
-,TRBJ1-2,-,TRBV29-1,TGCAGCGTTGGGGGGGCGGAGGAACCCTATGGCTACACCTTC,CSVGGAEEPYGYTF
TRBD2,TRBJ2-7,many,TRBV18,TGTGCCAGCTCACCTACAGGGGGGACTAGCGGGGCCTACGAGCAGTACTTC,CASSPTGGTSGAYEQYF
-,TRBJ2-2,few,TRBV2,TGTGCCAGCAGTGGGTTTCCATTGGACGCGTCCGGGGAGCTGTTTTTT,CASSGFPLDASGELFF
-,TRBJ2-6,few,TRBV28,TGTGCCAGCAGTTTTGTGGGATTGACAGGGGCCAACGTCCTGACTTTC,CASSFVGLTGANVLTF
-,TRBJ2-7,few,TRBV4-1,TGCGCCAGCAGCCAAGGGTGGGGGAGAAGATCCTACGAGCAGTACTTC,CASSQGWGRRSYEQYF
-,TRBJ2-7,many,TRBV29-1,TGCAGCACTGGCGGACCCACCCACGAGCAGTACTTC,CSTGGPTHEQYF